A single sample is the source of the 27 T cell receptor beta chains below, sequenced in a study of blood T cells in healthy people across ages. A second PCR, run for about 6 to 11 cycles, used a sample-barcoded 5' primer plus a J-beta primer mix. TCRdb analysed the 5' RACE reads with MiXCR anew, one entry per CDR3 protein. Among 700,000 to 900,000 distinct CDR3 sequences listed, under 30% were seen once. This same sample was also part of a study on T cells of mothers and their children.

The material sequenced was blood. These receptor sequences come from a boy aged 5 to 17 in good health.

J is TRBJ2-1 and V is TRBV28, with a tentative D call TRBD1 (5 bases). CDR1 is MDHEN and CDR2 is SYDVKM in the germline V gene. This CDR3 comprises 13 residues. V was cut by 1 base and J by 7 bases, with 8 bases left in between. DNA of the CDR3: TGTGCCAGCAGTTTATATGGGGCTAATGAGCAGTTCTTC. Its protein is CASSLYGANEQFF.

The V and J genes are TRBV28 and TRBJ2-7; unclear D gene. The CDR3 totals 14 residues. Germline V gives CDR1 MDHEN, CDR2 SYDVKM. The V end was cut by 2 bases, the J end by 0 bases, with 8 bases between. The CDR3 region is CASSLRSVSYEQYF. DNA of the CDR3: TGTGCCAGCAGTTTACGGTCCGTCTCCTACGAGCAGTACTTC.

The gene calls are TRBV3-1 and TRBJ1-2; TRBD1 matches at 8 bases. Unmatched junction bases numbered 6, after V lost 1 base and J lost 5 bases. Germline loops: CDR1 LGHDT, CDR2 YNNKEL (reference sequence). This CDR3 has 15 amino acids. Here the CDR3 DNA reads TGTGCCAGCAGCCAAGGGACAGGGTCTCGGTATGGCTACACCTTC. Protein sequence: CASSQGTGSRYGYTF.

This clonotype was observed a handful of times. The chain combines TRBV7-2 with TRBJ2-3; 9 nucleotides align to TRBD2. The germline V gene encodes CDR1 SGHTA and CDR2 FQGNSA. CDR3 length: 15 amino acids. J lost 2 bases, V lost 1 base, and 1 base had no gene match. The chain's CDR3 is CASSLGGGATDTQYF. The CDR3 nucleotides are TGTGCCAGCAGCTTAGGCGGGGGGGCCACAGATACGCAGTATTTT.

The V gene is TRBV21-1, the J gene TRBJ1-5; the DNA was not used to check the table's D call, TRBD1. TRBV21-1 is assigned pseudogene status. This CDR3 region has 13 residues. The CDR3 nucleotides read TGTGCCAGCATTAAAGGGGGGGCTCAGCCCCAGCATTTT. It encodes CASIKGGAQPQHF.

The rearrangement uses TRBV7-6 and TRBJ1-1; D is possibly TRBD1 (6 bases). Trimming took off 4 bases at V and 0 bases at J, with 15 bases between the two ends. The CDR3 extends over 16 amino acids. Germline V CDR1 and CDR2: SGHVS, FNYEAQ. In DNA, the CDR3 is TGTGCCAGCAGCTCCGGGCTCGGGACAATGAACACTGAAGCTTTCTTT. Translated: CASSSGLGTMNTEAFF.

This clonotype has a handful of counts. DNA for the CDR3: TGCAGTGCTAGAGATCTACTAAACTACGAGCAGTACTTC. Its protein is CSARDLLNYEQYF. The V call is TRBV20-1, the J call TRBJ2-7; no definite D call. Deletions cut 0 bases from V and 3 bases from J, with 9 bases between. The germline V gene has CDR1 DFQATT and CDR2 SNEGSKA (reference sequence). The length of the CDR3 is 13 residues.

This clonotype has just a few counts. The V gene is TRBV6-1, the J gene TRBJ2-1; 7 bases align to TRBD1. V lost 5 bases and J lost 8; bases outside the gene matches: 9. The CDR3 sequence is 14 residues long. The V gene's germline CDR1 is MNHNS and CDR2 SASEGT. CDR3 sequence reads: CASSRDSSGDEQFF. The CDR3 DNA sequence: TGTGCCAGCAGTAGGGACAGTTCTGGCGATGAGCAGTTCTTC.

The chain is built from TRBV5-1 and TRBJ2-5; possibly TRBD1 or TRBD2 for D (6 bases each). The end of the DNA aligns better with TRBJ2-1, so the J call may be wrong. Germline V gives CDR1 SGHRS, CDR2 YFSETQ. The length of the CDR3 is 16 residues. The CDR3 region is CASSLEGPRGDSEQFF. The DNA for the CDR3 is TGCGCCAGCAGCTTGGAGGGGCCAAGGGGGGATAGTGAGCAGTTCTTC.

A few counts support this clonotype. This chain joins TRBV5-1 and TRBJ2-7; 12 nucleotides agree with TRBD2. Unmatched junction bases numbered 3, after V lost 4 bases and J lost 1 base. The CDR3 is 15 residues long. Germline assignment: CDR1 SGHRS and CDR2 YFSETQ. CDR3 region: CASSGGTSGSYEQYF. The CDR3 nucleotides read TGCGCCAGCAGCGGTGGGACTAGCGGGTCCTACGAGCAGTACTTC. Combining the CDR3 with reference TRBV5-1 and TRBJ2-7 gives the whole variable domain KAGVTQTPRYLIKTRGQQVTLSCSPISGHRSVSWYQQTPGQGLQFLFEYFSETQRNKGNFPGRFSGRQFSNSRSEMNVSTLELGDSALYLCASSGGTSGSYEQYFGPGTRLTVT.

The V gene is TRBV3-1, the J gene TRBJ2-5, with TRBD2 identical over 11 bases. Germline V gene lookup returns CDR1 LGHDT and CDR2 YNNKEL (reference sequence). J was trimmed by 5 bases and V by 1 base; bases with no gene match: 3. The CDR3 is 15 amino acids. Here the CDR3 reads CASSQVASGGETQYF. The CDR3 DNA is TGTGCCAGCAGCCAAGTGGCTAGCGGGGGGGAGACCCAGTACTTC.

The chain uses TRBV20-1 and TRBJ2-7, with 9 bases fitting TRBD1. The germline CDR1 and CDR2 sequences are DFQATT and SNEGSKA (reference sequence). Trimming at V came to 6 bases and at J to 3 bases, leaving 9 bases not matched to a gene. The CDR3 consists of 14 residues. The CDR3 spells CSADSGQGLYEQYF. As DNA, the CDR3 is TGCAGTGCCGATTCCGGACAGGGGCTCTACGAGCAGTACTTC.

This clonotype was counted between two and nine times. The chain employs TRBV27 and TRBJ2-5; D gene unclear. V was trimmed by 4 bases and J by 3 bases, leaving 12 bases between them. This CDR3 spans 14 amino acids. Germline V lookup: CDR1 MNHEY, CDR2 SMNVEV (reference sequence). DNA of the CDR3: TGTGCCAGCAGTTCCCTTAGGTTCGAAGAGACCCAGTACTTC. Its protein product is CASSSLRFEETQYF.

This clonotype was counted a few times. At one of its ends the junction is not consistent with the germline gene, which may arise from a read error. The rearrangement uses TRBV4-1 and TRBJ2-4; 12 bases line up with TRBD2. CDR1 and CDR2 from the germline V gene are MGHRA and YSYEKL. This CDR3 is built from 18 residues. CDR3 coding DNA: TGCGCCAGCAGCCGTGGACTAGCGGGGCTTCTGGACAAAGACATTCAGTACTTC. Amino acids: CASSRGLAGLLDKDIQYF.

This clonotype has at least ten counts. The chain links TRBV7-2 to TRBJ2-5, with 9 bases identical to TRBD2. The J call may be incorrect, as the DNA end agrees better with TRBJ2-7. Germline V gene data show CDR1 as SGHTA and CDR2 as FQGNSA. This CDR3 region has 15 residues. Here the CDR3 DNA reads TGTGCCAGCTCACGAGGGCGCGGGGGGGCTAACGAGCAGTACTTC. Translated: CASSRGRGGANEQYF.

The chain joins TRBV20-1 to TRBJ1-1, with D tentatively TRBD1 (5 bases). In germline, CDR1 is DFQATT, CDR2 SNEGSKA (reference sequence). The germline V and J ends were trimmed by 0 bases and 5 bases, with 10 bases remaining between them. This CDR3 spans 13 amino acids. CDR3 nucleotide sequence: TGCAGTGCTAGAGACGCAGGGCGAACTGAAGCTTTCTTT. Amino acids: CSARDAGRTEAFF.

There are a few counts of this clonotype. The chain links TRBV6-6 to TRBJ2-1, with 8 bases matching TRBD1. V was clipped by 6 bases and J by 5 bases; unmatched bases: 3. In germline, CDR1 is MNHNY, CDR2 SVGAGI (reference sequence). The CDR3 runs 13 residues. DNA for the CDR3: TGTGCCAGCAGGGGGACAGGAGACAATGAGCAGTTCTTC. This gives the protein CASRGTGDNEQFF.

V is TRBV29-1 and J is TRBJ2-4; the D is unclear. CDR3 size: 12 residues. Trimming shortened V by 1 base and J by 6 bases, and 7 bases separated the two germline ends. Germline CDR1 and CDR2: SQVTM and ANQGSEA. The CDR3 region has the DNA TGCAGCGTTGAAGGGATCGGAAACATTCAGTACTTC. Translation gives CSVEGIGNIQYF.

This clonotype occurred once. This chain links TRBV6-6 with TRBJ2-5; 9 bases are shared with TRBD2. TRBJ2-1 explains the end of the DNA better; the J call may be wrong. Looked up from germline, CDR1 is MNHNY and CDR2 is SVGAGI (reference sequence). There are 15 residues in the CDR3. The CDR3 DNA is TGTGCCAGCAGAAGGGCGGGGGGGGACGTCAATGAGCAGTTCTTC. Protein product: CASRRAGGDVNEQFF.

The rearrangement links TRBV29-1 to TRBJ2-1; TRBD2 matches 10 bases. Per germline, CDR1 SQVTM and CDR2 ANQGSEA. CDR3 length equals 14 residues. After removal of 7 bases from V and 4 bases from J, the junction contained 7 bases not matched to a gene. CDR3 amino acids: CSAHSGGSYNEQFF. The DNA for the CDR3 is TGCAGCGCACATAGCGGGGGGTCTTACAATGAGCAGTTCTTC.

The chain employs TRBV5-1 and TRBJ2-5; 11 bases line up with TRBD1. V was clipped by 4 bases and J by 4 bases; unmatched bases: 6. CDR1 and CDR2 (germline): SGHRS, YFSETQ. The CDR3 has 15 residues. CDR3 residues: CASSIRDRGVETQYF. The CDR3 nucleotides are TGCGCCAGCAGCATCCGGGACAGGGGGGTAGAGACCCAGTACTTC.

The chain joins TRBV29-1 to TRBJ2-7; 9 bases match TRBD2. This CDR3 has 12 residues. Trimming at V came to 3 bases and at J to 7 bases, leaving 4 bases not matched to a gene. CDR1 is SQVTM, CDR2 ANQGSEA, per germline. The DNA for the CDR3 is TGCAGCGTTGACAGCGCGGGAGGGGAGCAGTACTTC. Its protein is CSVDSAGGEQYF.

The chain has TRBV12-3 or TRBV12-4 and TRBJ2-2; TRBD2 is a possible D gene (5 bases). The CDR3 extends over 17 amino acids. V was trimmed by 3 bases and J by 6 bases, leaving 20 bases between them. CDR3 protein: CASSFLSPRRDAGELFF. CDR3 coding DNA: TGTGCCAGCAGTTTTTTGTCTCCCCGACGGGATGCCGGGGAGCTGTTTTTT.

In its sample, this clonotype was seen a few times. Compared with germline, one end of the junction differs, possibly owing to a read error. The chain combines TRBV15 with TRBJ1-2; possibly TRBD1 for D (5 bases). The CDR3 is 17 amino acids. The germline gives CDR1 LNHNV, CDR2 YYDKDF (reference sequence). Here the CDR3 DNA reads TGTGCCACCAGTAGAGAAGGCGGGGTTCAGGGCGCCTATGGCTACACCTTC. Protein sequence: CATSREGGVQGAYGYTF.

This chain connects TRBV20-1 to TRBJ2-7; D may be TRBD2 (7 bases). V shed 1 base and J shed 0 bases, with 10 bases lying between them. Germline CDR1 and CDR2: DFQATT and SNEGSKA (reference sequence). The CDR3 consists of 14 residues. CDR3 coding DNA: TGCAGTGCTAGAGGCGGGGGCCCCTCCTACGAGCAGTACTTC. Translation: CSARGGGPSYEQYF.

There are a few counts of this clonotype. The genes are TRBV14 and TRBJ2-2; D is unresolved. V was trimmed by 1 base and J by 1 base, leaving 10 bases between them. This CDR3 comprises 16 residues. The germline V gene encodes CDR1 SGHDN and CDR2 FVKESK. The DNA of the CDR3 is TGTGCCAGCAGCCAAGTGGGTCGGCAGAACACCGGGGAGCTGTTTTTT. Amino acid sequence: CASSQVGRQNTGELFF.

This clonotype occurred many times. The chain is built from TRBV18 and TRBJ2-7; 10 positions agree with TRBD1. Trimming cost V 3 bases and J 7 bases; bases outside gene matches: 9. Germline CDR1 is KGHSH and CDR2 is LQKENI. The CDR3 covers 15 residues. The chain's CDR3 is CASSPTGTGAWEQYF. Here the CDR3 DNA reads TGTGCCAGCTCACCCACCGGGACAGGGGCGTGGGAGCAGTACTTC.